This T cell receptor (beta chain) was captured in a study of blood T cell repertoires in COVID-19. In the study overall: COVID-19 samples collected from the United States, Italy and Spain covered acute and convalescent phases.

Only in-frame clones appear in the TCRdb table, and some are missing; sequencing was by immunoSEQ multiplex PCR. The sample has 200,000 to 250,000 clones, about 85% seen once. The germline V gene encodes CDR1 MDHEN and CDR2 SYDVKM. This CDR3 has 15 amino acids. Trimming removed 3 bases from V and 1 base from J, with 10 bases in between. Participants spanned ages about 18 to 90 years and resided in over 20 US areas. The rearrangement links TRBV28 to TRBJ1-5, with D maybe TRBD1 (5 bases). The sample consisted of PBMCs or T cells enriched from blood (not recorded which). The sequence derives from a man between 25 and 39 years old who had recovered from COVID-19. In DNA form, the CDR3 reads TGTGCCAGCAGTTTTATGACAGTGAGCAATCAGCCCCAGCATTTT. Protein sequence: CASSFMTVSNQPQHF.